Presented here are 9 T cell receptor beta chains from one specimen sequenced in a study of blood T cell repertoires in COVID-19. Measured with immunoSEQ multiplex PCR; TCRdb has only the in-frame clones, and not every one. In the table there are a few hundred thousand clones, around nine tenths of which are singletons. Material for sequencing was peripheral blood. The receptors come from a man in his 60s with acute or convalescent COVID-19.

The chain is built from TRBV5-3 and TRBJ2-7, with 8 bases aligning to TRBD2. TRBV5-3 is assigned to the ORF class and has an uncertain function. This CDR3 is built from 16 residues. With V trimmed by 1 base and J by 5 bases, 11 bases remained unmatched. The CDR3 DNA reads as TGTGCCAGAAGCTTGCTTATGGCGGGGGGTCTCGACGAGCAGTACTTC. Translation: CARSLLMAGGLDEQYF.

The chain combines TRBV5-6 with TRBJ1-6, with a weak D call TRBD1 (5 bases). Germline CDR1 and CDR2: SGHDT and YYEEEE. Trimming cost V 6 bases and J 10 bases, with 20 bases left between them. The CDR3 is 15 amino acids. This CDR3 reads CASTPGISGKSPLHF. The CDR3 region has the DNA TGTGCCAGCACCCCAGGGATAAGTGGGAAATCACCCCTCCACTTT.

The rearrangement joins TRBV27 to TRBJ2-3, with 12 bases fitting TRBD1. Germline CDR1 MNHEY, CDR2 SMNVEV (reference sequence). The J segment lost 0 bases and the V segment lost 6 bases, leaving 19 bases of the junction unmatched. CDR3 length: 21 amino acids. CDR3 sequence reads: CASRRDRGRNSGGISTDTQYF. In nucleotides, the CDR3 is TGTGCCAGCAGGAGGGACAGGGGGCGAAATAGCGGGGGGATAAGCACAGATACGCAGTATTTT.

V and J are TRBV10-2 and TRBJ2-5; D may be TRBD1 (6 bases). The CDR3 extends over 14 amino acids. Germline V CDR1 and CDR2: WSHSY, SAAADI. Trimming cost V 3 bases and J 9 bases, with 17 bases left between them. The CDR3 loop is CASSDWGPEGAQYF. DNA of the CDR3: TGCGCCAGCAGTGATTGGGGACCAGAGGGGGCCCAGTACTTC.

V and J are TRBV2 and TRBJ1-1; tentatively, D is TRBD1 (5 bases). With 3 bases removed from V and 1 base from J, the gap between germline ends came to 15 bases. This CDR3 is built from 16 residues. CDR1 is SNHLY and CDR2 is FYNNEI in the germline V gene. Here the CDR3 DNA reads TGTGCCAGCAGTGACTACGGACATCTCAAGAACACTGAAGCTTTCTTT. Its protein product is CASSDYGHLKNTEAFF.

V is TRBV28 and J is TRBJ1-1; 9 nucleotides line up with TRBD1. The CDR3 covers 14 residues. Germline CDR1 and CDR2: MDHEN and SYDVKM. With V trimmed by 5 bases and J by 4 bases, 5 bases remained unmatched. CDR3 sequence reads: CASSGPGQGTEAFF. The CDR3 DNA reads TGTGCCAGCAGTGGACCGGGACAGGGCACTGAAGCTTTCTTT.

The V and J genes are TRBV18 and TRBJ1-6, with D possibly matching TRBD1 (6 bases). Trimming pared 0 bases from V and 10 bases from J, leaving 22 bases between. CDR1 is KGHSH, CDR2 LQKENI, per germline. The CDR3 has 18 residues. The CDR3 reads CASSPPGTLQSGGSPLHF. CDR3 nucleotide sequence: TGTGCCAGCTCACCACCGGGGACACTTCAATCGGGGGGGTCACCCCTCCACTTT.

This chain links TRBV15 with TRBJ2-7, with D tentatively TRBD2 (6 bases). CDR1 and CDR2 (germline): LNHNV, YYDKDF (reference sequence). This CDR3 contains 16 residues. V was shortened by 2 bases and J by 0 bases, with 14 bases between the two germline ends. CDR3 loop: CATSRPPSASSYEQYF. The CDR3 DNA follows: TGTGCCACCAGCAGACCCCCTAGCGCTAGCTCCTACGAGCAGTACTTC.

CDR3 bases: TGTGCCAGCAGTGAAAATCGAGCGCGGGAGACCCAGTACTTC. Translation: CASSENRARETQYF. This rearrangement joins TRBV6-1 to TRBJ2-5; D ambiguous. V was clipped by 2 bases and J by 5 bases, with 12 bases between them. The CDR3 totals 14 residues. Per the germline V gene, CDR1 is MNHNS and CDR2 is SASEGT.